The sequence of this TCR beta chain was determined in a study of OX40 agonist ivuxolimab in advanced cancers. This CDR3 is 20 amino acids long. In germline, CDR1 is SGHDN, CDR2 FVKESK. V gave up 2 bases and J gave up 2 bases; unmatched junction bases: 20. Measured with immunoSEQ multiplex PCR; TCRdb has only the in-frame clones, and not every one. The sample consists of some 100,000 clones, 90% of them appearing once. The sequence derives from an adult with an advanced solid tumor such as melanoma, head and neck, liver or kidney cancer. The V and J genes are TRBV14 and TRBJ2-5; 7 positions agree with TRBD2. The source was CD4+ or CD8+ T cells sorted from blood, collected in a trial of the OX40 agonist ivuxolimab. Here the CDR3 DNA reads TGTGCCAGCAGCCAATATCGGGGCGGAGCGGGGATCCGGGTACAAGAGACCCAGTACTTC. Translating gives CASSQYRGGAGIRVQETQYF.